The 10 T cell receptor beta chains reported below all come from one sample, sequenced in a study of naive and memory T cell subsets. No cognate antigen is known for these TCRs. The beta constant-region primer was an equimolar mix of two oligonucleotides covering TRBC1 and TRBC2. Nested alpha and beta constant-region primers with the SP2 primer drove four PCR rounds on ligated cDNA. TCRdb processed the UMI-ligation and nested PCR reads anew with MiXCR; each CDR3 protein has one entry. The sample has 85,000 to 130,000 distinct CDR3 sequences, about 14% seen once. General study points: A few larger clonotypes appeared in naive repertoires, especially CD8, possibly memory cells re-expressing CD45RA.

Sequencing used naive CD8+ T cells from blood. The receptors here all came from a human donor in good health.

V gene TRBV29-1 combines with J gene TRBJ1-3, with a weak D call TRBD1 (5 bases). The V and J ends lost 5 bases and 0 bases respectively, with 14 bases between them. The CDR3 has 15 amino acids. CDR1 is SQVTM and CDR2 is ANQGSEA in the germline V gene. The CDR3 spells CSVLGPASSGNTIYF. CDR3 DNA: TGCAGCGTTCTGGGGCCCGCGAGCTCTGGAAACACCATATATTTT.

In its sample, this clonotype was seen many times. The chain employs TRBV7-9 and TRBJ1-2; D call uncertain. The CDR3 consists of 15 residues. V was cut by 1 base and J by 4 bases, with 13 bases left in between. Germline CDR1 SEHNR, CDR2 FQNEAQ (reference sequence). The CDR3 protein is CASSLGADSFYGYTF. In DNA, the CDR3 is TGTGCCAGCAGCTTAGGAGCGGACTCCTTCTATGGCTACACCTTC.

In this sample, this clonotype turned up a few times. This chain links TRBV9 with TRBJ1-4; 7 positions match TRBD1. CDR3 size: 22 residues. The V and J ends lost 4 bases and 5 bases, in that order; junction bases with no gene match: 29. CDR1 and CDR2 from the germline V gene are SGDLS and YYNGEE. Written as DNA, the CDR3 is TGTGCCAGCAGCCACCCACGTCTTCGGGACAGCAATGCCGTACCCGGGAATGAAAAACTGTTTTTT. It translates to CASSHPRLRDSNAVPGNEKLFF.

This chain uses TRBV5-6 with TRBJ2-7, with D possibly TRBD2 on 6 matching bases. V was pared by 7 bases and J by 3 bases, with 17 bases between. The CDR3 is 14 residues long. Per germline, CDR1 SGHDT and CDR2 YYEEEE. CDR3 bases: TGTGCCAGCCAGGCGTTGCGGGAAAACTACGAGCAGTACTTC. Amino acid sequence: CASQALRENYEQYF.

This chain links TRBV12-3 or TRBV12-4 with TRBJ2-1; 11 positions agree with TRBD2. The CDR3 covers 16 residues. The V segment lost 5 bases and the J segment 4 bases; nucleotides outside the gene matches: 7. Here the CDR3 reads CASSGRLAGQYNEQFF. CDR3 nucleotides: TGTGCCAGCAGTGGCAGACTAGCGGGGCAGTACAATGAGCAGTTCTTC.

The chain joins TRBV30 to TRBJ2-3; 8 bases fit TRBD2. This CDR3 region has 14 residues. V was clipped by 2 bases and J by 6 bases; unmatched bases: 7. Germline values: CDR1 GTSNPN, CDR2 SVGIG (reference sequence). CDR3 residues: CAWSLAGGRDTQYF. CDR3 sequence (DNA): TGTGCCTGGAGTCTGGCGGGAGGCAGGGATACGCAGTATTTT.

This clonotype appeared a few times. The chain has TRBV5-6 and TRBJ2-1; TRBD1 is a possible D gene (6 bases). The length of the CDR3 is 12 residues. Germline V gene data show CDR1 as SGHDT and CDR2 as YYEEEE. Trimming left V 4 bases short and J 9 bases short, with 11 bases between. The CDR3 here is CASSAGQREQFF. The CDR3 coding sequence is TGTGCCAGCAGCGCAGGACAGCGTGAGCAGTTCTTC.

The J gene is TRBJ2-3, the V gene TRBV19; no clear D gene. The germline V and J ends were trimmed by 5 bases and 0 bases, with 6 bases remaining between them. The CDR3 sequence is 13 residues long. In germline, CDR1 is LNHDA, CDR2 SQIVND (reference sequence). CDR3 coding DNA: TGTGCCAGTAGTGCGGCTAGCACAGATACGCAGTATTTT. It yields the protein CASSAASTDTQYF.

The table lists this clonotype with a few counts. The chain links TRBV5-1 to TRBJ1-1, with a possible D match to TRBD1 (6 bases). The germline V gene has CDR1 SGHRS and CDR2 YFSETQ. This CDR3 has 13 amino acids. Trimming cost V 0 bases and J 13 bases, with 16 bases left between them. The CDR3 DNA follows: TGCGCCAGCAGCTTGGCCGGGGGGGCGCAGGGTTTCTTT. This gives the protein CASSLAGGAQGFF.

This clonotype was observed a handful of times. The rearrangement uses TRBV2 and TRBJ1-3; TRBD1 is a possible D gene (5 bases). The V end lost 8 bases, the J end lost 2 bases, and 10 bases lay between the germline ends. This CDR3 has 13 amino acids. The V gene's germline CDR1 is SNHLY and CDR2 FYNNEI. DNA for the CDR3: TGTGCCAGCCAGGGTGCTCCTGGAAACACCATATATTTT. This sequence encodes CASQGAPGNTIYF.